Sequencing of this TCR beta chain was carried out in a study of cytomegalovirus exposure and HLA in healthy donors. The study, taken as a whole, reports: Researchers counted roughly 150 TCR beta chains as cytomegalovirus-associated. In a later analysis, specific HLA alleles were associated with 15,000 to 20,000 TCR beta sequences at a 0.05 false discovery rate.

Worth noting for this clone: What it recognizes is unknown.

PCR used 60 Vbeta primers and 13 Jbeta primers. Sequencing was performed with immunoSEQ multiplex PCR; in TCRdb, only in-frame clones are kept and a portion is missing. The sample has under 150,000 clones, 82% seen once. There are 13 residues in the CDR3. The germline gives CDR1 MNHEY, CDR2 SVGAGI. Between the trimmed V and J ends, which lost 0 bases and 9 bases, there was a span of 12 bases. This TCR was sampled from a male donor in good health and CMV-seronegative. Sequencing was performed on PBMCs. The genes are TRBV6-5 and TRBJ2-7; TRBD1 is a possible D gene (6 bases). CDR3 loop: CASSYSMGAGQYF. CDR3 bases: TGTGCCAGCAGTTACTCGATGGGGGCCGGGCAGTACTTC.